This T cell receptor beta chain was observed in a study of blood T cell repertoires in COVID-19. About the study: The United States, Italy and Spain provided the acute and convalescent COVID-19 samples. Sample material is recorded as cDNA or gDNA derived from T cells, B-cell-depleted T cells, or PBMCs.

Germline V gives CDR1 KGHSY, CDR2 FQNENV. Trimming stripped 7 bases from V and 4 bases from J, with 10 bases between. The length of the CDR3 is 13 residues. In the source study's methods: Reference gene primer amplification gave nucleated cell count estimates. Sequencing was performed with immunoSEQ multiplex PCR; in TCRdb, only in-frame clones are kept and a portion is missing. V, J and clone size were drawn from that table, and D and trimming were deduced from the DNA. The data hold roughly 190,000 clones, with 88% observed a single time. The receptor was derived from a middle-aged man with active or convalescent COVID-19. V gene TRBV16 combines with J gene TRBJ1-4; D may be TRBD1 (5 bases). The sample was peripheral blood. CDR3 in amino acids: CASTKGLNEKLFF. The CDR3 DNA sequence: TGTGCCAGCACCAAGGGGCTTAATGAAAAACTGTTTTTT.